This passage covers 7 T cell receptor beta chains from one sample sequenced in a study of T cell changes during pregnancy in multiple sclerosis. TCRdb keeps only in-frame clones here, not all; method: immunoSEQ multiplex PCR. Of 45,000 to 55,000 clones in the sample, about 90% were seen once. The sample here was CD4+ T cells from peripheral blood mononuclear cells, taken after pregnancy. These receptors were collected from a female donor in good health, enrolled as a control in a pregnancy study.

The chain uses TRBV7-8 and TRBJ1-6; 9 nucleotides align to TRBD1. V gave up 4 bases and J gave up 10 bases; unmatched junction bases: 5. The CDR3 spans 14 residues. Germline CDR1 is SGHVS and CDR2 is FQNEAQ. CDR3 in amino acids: CASSSTGGKSPLHF. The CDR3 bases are TGTGCCAGCAGCTCCACAGGGGGCAAGTCACCCCTCCACTTT.

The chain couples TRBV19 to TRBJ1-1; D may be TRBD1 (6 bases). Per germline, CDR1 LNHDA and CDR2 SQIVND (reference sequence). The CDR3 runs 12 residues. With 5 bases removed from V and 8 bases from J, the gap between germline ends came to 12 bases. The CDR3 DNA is TGTGCCAGTAGTTCTACAGGGTCAGAAGCTTTCTTT. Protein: CASSSTGSEAFF.

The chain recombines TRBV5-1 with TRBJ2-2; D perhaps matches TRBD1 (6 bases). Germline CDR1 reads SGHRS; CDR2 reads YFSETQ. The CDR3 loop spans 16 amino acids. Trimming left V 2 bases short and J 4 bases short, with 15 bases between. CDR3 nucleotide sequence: TGCGCCAGCAGCTTTCAGGGGATTGAAGGCACCGGGGAGCTGTTTTTT. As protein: CASSFQGIEGTGELFF.

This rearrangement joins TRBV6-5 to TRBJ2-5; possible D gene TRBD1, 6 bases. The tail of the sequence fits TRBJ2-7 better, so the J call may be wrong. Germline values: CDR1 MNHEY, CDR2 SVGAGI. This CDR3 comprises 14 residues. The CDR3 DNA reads TGTGCCAGCAGTTACGGACAGCTCTCCTACGAGCAGTACTTC. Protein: CASSYGQLSYEQYF.

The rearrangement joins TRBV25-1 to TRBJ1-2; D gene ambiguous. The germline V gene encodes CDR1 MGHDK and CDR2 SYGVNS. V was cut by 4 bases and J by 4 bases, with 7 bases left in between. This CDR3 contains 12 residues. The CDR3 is CASSAGFYGYTF. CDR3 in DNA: TGTGCCAGCAGTGCGGGATTCTATGGCTACACCTTC.

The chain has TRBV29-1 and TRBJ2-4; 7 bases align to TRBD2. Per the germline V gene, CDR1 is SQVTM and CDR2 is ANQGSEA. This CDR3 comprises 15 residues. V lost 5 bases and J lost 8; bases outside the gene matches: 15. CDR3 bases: TGCAGCGTTCAGGTAGTGGGGGGGATGAGGGACATTCAGTACTTC. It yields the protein CSVQVVGGMRDIQYF.

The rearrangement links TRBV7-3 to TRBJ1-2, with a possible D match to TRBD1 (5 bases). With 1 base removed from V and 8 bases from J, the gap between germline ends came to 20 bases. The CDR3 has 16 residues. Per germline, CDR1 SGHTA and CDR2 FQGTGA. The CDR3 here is CASSLRWQGGSGGYTF. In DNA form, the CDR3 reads TGTGCCAGCAGCTTAAGATGGCAGGGAGGAAGTGGCGGCTACACCTTC.